This entry lists 26 T cell receptor beta chains sequenced from one sample in a study of immune evolution from preneoplasia to lung adenocarcinoma. TCRdb's copy holds only in-frame clones and misses some; the assay was immunoSEQ multiplex PCR. The data show tens of thousands of clones, roughly four fifths seen once. What was sequenced was FFPE invasive lung adenocarcinoma tissue. These TCRs come from a person in their sixties with lung adenocarcinoma.

The chain couples TRBV7-8 to TRBJ2-7, with D tentatively TRBD2 (6 bases). Looked up from germline, CDR1 is SGHVS and CDR2 is FQNEAQ. The CDR3 sequence is 14 residues long. V was trimmed by 4 bases and J by 3 bases, leaving 13 bases between them. DNA for the CDR3: TGTGCCAGCAGCTCCACCGGGGGATTCTACGAGCAGTACTTC. Its translation is CASSSTGGFYEQYF.

V is TRBV27 and J is TRBJ2-5, with 8 positions matching TRBD1. Germline CDR1 is MNHEY and CDR2 is SMNVEV (reference sequence). V shed 6 bases, J shed 5 bases, and the junction held 11 bases outside the gene matches. The CDR3 loop spans 15 amino acids. DNA of the CDR3: TGTGCCAGCAGCGGCGGACAGGGAGACTTGGAGACCCAGTACTTC. Residues: CASSGGQGDLETQYF.

This rearrangement joins TRBV6-4 to TRBJ2-2; D is uncertain. The CDR3 is 14 residues long. In germline, CDR1 is MRHNA, CDR2 SNTAGT. The V gene lost 6 bases and the J gene lost 1 base, with 9 bases spanning the gap. DNA for the CDR3: TGTGCCAGCAGAAGAGAGGAGAACACCGGGGAGCTGTTTTTT. As protein: CASRREENTGELFF.

The V and J genes are TRBV11-2 and TRBJ1-4, with D possibly matching TRBD1 (5 bases). Trimming left V 3 bases short and J 4 bases short, with 12 bases between. This CDR3 comprises 15 residues. The germline V gene has CDR1 SGHAT and CDR2 FQNNGV. In nucleotides, the CDR3 is TGTGCCAGCAGCTTTCAGGGCAGGCATAATGAAAAACTGTTTTTT. Protein sequence: CASSFQGRHNEKLFF.

The chain uses TRBV7-2 and TRBJ2-7; the match to TRBD2 covers 7 bases. V dropped 3 bases and J dropped 1; count of bases not matched to a gene: 3. Germline values: CDR1 SGHTA, CDR2 FQGNSA. This CDR3 is built from 14 residues. CDR3 region: CASSFGGGSYEQYF. Written as DNA, the CDR3 is TGTGCCAGCAGCTTCGGCGGGGGTTCCTACGAGCAGTACTTC.

The J gene is TRBJ2-1, the V gene TRBV5-1; D is unresolved. The CDR3 totals 16 residues. Trimming took 0 bases from V and 3 from J, leaving 13 bases between them. CDR1 and CDR2 from the germline V gene are SGHRS and YFSETQ. The CDR3 region is CASSLAFPADYNEQFF. CDR3 sequence (DNA): TGCGCCAGCAGCTTGGCCTTCCCGGCAGACTACAATGAGCAGTTCTTC.

This clone was counted only a few times. The J gene is TRBJ2-7, the V gene TRBV23-1; D is possibly TRBD2 (5 bases). TRBV23-1 is an ORF; its function is uncertain. This CDR3 has 13 amino acids. Trimming took 4 bases from V and 2 from J, leaving 9 bases between them. This chain's CDR3 is CASSPWRTYEQYF. The DNA of the CDR3 is TGCGCCAGCAGTCCTTGGAGGACCTACGAGCAGTACTTC.

This clone has only a few counts. This rearrangement joins TRBV6-6 to TRBJ2-7, with D possibly matching TRBD1 (5 bases). The V gene's germline CDR1 is MNHNY and CDR2 SVGAGI (reference sequence). V was clipped by 3 bases and J by 0 bases, with 12 bases between them. This CDR3 is 15 amino acids long. The CDR3 DNA follows: TGTGCCAGCAGTTATCAAGGGGTTAGCTCCTACGAGCAGTACTTC. Residues: CASSYQGVSSYEQYF.

The chain combines TRBV5-6 with TRBJ1-2; TRBD1 aligns across 8 bases. This CDR3 comprises 12 residues. CDR1 and CDR2 from the germline V gene are SGHDT and YYEEEE. The V segment lost 5 bases and the J segment 8 bases; nucleotides outside the gene matches: 5. The CDR3 nucleotides read TGTGCCAGCAGAATTGACAGGGGCGGCTACACCTTC. This sequence encodes CASRIDRGGYTF.

This CDR3 reads CASSPAGAQSYNEQFF. DNA of the CDR3: TGTGCCAGCAGCCCAGCGGGGGCCCAATCTTACAATGAGCAGTTCTTC. The chain joins TRBV7-2 to TRBJ2-1, with TRBD2 matching over 8 bases. The CDR3 is 16 amino acids. The V segment lost 5 bases and the J segment 4 bases; nucleotides outside the gene matches: 10. The V gene's germline CDR1 is SGHTA and CDR2 FQGNSA.

By its share, this clone is medium-sized (0.01 to 0.1%). The chain employs TRBV6-5 and TRBJ1-1; 7 bases align to TRBD1. The ends lost 7 bases at V and 1 base at J; junction bases unmatched: 6. In germline, CDR1 is MNHEY, CDR2 SVGAGI. There are 14 residues in the CDR3. The CDR3 region has the DNA TGTGCCAGCAAGCAGGGGGAGGCGAACACTGAAGCTTTCTTT. As protein: CASKQGEANTEAFF.

This clone has only one observation. V gene TRBV10-2 combines with J gene TRBJ2-3, with 13 bases fitting TRBD2. The CDR3 length is 15 residues. After removal of 6 bases from V and 2 bases from J, the junction contained 2 bases not matched to a gene. CDR1 is WSHSY and CDR2 is SAAADI in the germline V gene. CDR3 nucleotide sequence: TGCGCCAGCAGAGGGACTAGCGGGAACACAGATACGCAGTATTTT. It translates to CASRGTSGNTDTQYF.

With respect to this clone: The sample carries other DNA sequences with the same CDR3. The chain has TRBV19 and TRBJ2-7; 10 positions agree with TRBD1. V was pared by 6 bases and J by 4 bases, with 3 bases of the junction left unmatched. The CDR3 is made up of 13 amino acids. Germline values: CDR1 LNHDA, CDR2 SQIVND (reference sequence). The CDR3, as DNA: TGTGCCAGTAGCGGGACAGGGGTTTACGAGCAGTACTTC. Its protein is CASSGTGVYEQYF.

This clone has a single count. This rearrangement joins TRBV9 to TRBJ2-7; tentatively, D is TRBD2 (6 bases). The length of the CDR3 is 14 residues. Germline CDR1 and CDR2: SGDLS and YYNGEE. V lost 6 bases and J lost 0, with 13 bases in between. The CDR3 spells CASTPGTHSYEQYF. As DNA, the CDR3 is TGTGCCAGCACTCCCGGGACTCACTCCTACGAGCAGTACTTC.

This clone was recorded once. The chain has TRBV4-2 and TRBJ2-3; D uncertain. V lost 6 bases to trimming and J lost 2 bases, with 12 bases between them. Germline CDR1 and CDR2: LGHNA and YNFKEQ. This CDR3 comprises 14 residues. CDR3 sequence reads: CASSYDGVTDTQYF. As DNA, the CDR3 is TGTGCCAGCAGTTATGATGGGGTCACAGATACGCAGTATTTT.

This clone was picked up one time. The CDR3 protein is CASSQEDSSGNTIYF. As DNA, the CDR3 is TGTGCCAGCAGCCAGGAGGACAGCTCTGGAAACACCATATATTTT. The chain employs TRBV4-2 and TRBJ1-3, with D tentatively TRBD1 (6 bases). The CDR3 runs 15 residues. Trimming pared 3 bases from V and 0 bases from J, leaving 9 bases between. Per the germline V gene, CDR1 is LGHNA and CDR2 is YNFKEQ.

The chain uses TRBV4-2 and TRBJ2-1, with 9 bases lining up with TRBD1. The CDR3 is 16 residues long. After removal of 3 bases from V and 4 bases from J, the junction contained 7 bases not matched to a gene. CDR1 is LGHNA, CDR2 YNFKEQ, per germline. The CDR3 coding sequence is TGTGCCAGCAGCCAGACGCACGGGACAGGGTACAATGAGCAGTTCTTC. Protein sequence: CASSQTHGTGYNEQFF.

The CDR3 coding sequence is TGCGCCAGCAGCCGTGATACAAACACCAGGGCCCTTGAAGCTTTCTTT. This codes for CASSRDTNTRALEAFF. The chain is built from TRBV5-1 and TRBJ1-1; possible D gene TRBD1, 5 bases. The CDR3 extends over 16 amino acids. From germline, CDR1 is SGHRS and CDR2 YFSETQ. V was shortened by 4 bases and J by 7 bases, with 23 bases between the two germline ends. Filled out from reference TRBV5-1 and TRBJ1-1, the complete variable domain reads KAGVTQTPRYLIKTRGQQVTLSCSPISGHRSVSWYQQTPGQGLQFLFEYFSETQRNKGNFPGRFSGRQFSNSRSEMNVSTLELGDSALYLCASSRDTNTRALEAFFGQGTRLTVV.

The V gene is TRBV30, the J gene TRBJ2-3, with D possibly being TRBD2 (6 bases). The CDR3 totals 12 residues. Trimming shortened V by 0 bases and J by 7 bases, and 8 bases separated the two germline ends. The germline V gene has CDR1 GTSNPN and CDR2 SVGIG (reference sequence). CDR3 nucleotide sequence: TGTGCCTGGAGTGTACGGGGGTATACGCAGTATTTT. This sequence encodes CAWSVRGYTQYF. Variable domain in full (rest from reference TRBV30 and TRBJ2-3): SQTIHQWPATLVQPVGSPLSLECTVEGTSNPNLYWYRQAAGRGLQLLFYSVGIGQISSEVPQNLSASRPQDRQFILSSKKLLLSDSGFYLCAWSVRGYTQYFGPGTRLTVL.

This clone appeared a few times. As DNA, the CDR3 is TGTGCCAGCAGCCCGGGACTAAGCTGGAGCTACGAGCAGTACTTC. This sequence encodes CASSPGLSWSYEQYF. The V gene is TRBV11-2, the J gene TRBJ2-7; 7 positions match TRBD2. Germline lookup yields CDR1 SGHAT and CDR2 FQNNGV. This CDR3 comprises 15 residues. The V gene end was trimmed by 5 bases and the J gene end by 3 bases; junction bases not matched to a gene: 10.

The CDR3 DNA sequence: TGTGCCAGCTCACCAACTATAGCGGGAGGGGATTACAATGAGCAGTTCTTC. The encoded protein is CASSPTIAGGDYNEQFF. The J gene is TRBJ2-1, the V gene TRBV18, with TRBD2 identical over 11 bases. V trimming: 2 bases; J trimming: 4 bases; junction bases outside the gene matches: 7. The CDR3 length is 17 residues. The germline V gene encodes CDR1 KGHSH and CDR2 LQKENI. Looking up the rest from reference TRBV18 and TRBJ2-1 gives the full variable domain: NAGVMQNPRHLVRRRGQEARLRCSPMKGHSHVYWYRQLPEEGLKFMVYLQKENIIDESGMPKERFSAEFPKEGPSILRIQQVVRGDSAAYFCASSPTIAGGDYNEQFFGPGTRLTVL.

The chain employs TRBV5-1 and TRBJ2-3; D is uncertain. The germline V and J ends were trimmed by 0 bases and 4 bases, with 15 bases remaining between them. Germline loops: CDR1 SGHRS, CDR2 YFSETQ. This CDR3 spans 16 amino acids. Here the CDR3 reads CASSLATRPGADTQYF. CDR3 DNA: TGCGCCAGCAGCTTGGCCACCCGGCCTGGAGCAGATACGCAGTATTTT.

This sequence joins TRBV30 and TRBJ1-5; 12 bases match TRBD1. This CDR3 has 16 amino acids. CDR1 is GTSNPN, CDR2 SVGIG, per germline (reference sequence). V shed 0 bases, J shed 7 bases, and the junction held 7 bases outside the gene matches. In DNA, the CDR3 is TGTGCCTGGAGTGTAGGGACAGGGGGCTTGGGGCAGCCCCAGCATTTT. This gives the protein CAWSVGTGGLGQPQHF.

The genes are TRBV19 and TRBJ1-3; no clear D. This CDR3 contains 14 residues. Germline CDR1 and CDR2: LNHDA and SQIVND (reference sequence). The ends were cut back, 6 bases at V and 0 bases at J, with 9 bases in the middle. The CDR3: CASRREVSGNTIYF. The CDR3 DNA follows: TGTGCCAGTAGAAGGGAGGTCTCTGGAAACACCATATATTTT.

The chain employs TRBV6-5 and TRBJ2-1; D not certain. CDR3 length equals 13 residues. V dropped 6 bases and J dropped 7 bases, with 13 bases sitting between them. Germline CDR1 and CDR2: MNHEY and SVGAGI. Here the CDR3 reads CASSSGRVNEQFF. CDR3 nucleotide sequence: TGTGCCAGCAGCTCCGGTCGGGTAAATGAGCAGTTCTTC.

The chain couples TRBV7-2 to TRBJ2-3; 14 nucleotides line up with TRBD2. CDR3 length: 15 residues. The germline V gene has CDR1 SGHTA and CDR2 FQGNSA. The V segment lost 3 bases and the J segment 8 bases; nucleotides outside the gene matches: 4. This CDR3 is CASSLGLAGASTQYF. The CDR3 DNA reads TGTGCCAGCAGCTTGGGACTAGCGGGAGCTAGTACGCAGTATTTT.